What follows is one T cell receptor beta chain and its context. Its antigen is still unknown. The sample belongs to a study of blood T cells in healthy people across ages. The study, taken as a whole, reports: Per million T cells, the diversity of TCR beta decreased roughly linearly as age advanced. Donors of long life had a larger count of naive CD4+ cells and greater diversity than aged donors.

A sample-barcoded 5' primer and a J-beta primer mix were used in a second PCR of about 7 to 12 cycles. TCRdb reprocessed the 5' RACE reads with MiXCR, giving one entry per CDR3 protein. The sample yields 1.5 million to 2 million distinct CDR3 sequences, around 50% seen once. Individuals who donated were healthy Caucasians from Russia aged 6 to 90. A minimum of 5.5 micrograms of total RNA was extracted per sample. The sequenced material came from blood. The sequence came from a woman between 40 and 55 years old in good health.

CDR3 amino acids: CAISDNSNEQFF. CDR3 DNA sequence: TGTGCCATCAGCGACAACAGCAATGAGCAGTTCTTC. The V and J genes are TRBV10-3 and TRBJ2-1; D gene unclear. The CDR3 consists of 12 residues. V lost 6 bases, J lost 6 bases, and 9 bases lay in between. The germline gives CDR1 ENHRY, CDR2 SYGVKD.